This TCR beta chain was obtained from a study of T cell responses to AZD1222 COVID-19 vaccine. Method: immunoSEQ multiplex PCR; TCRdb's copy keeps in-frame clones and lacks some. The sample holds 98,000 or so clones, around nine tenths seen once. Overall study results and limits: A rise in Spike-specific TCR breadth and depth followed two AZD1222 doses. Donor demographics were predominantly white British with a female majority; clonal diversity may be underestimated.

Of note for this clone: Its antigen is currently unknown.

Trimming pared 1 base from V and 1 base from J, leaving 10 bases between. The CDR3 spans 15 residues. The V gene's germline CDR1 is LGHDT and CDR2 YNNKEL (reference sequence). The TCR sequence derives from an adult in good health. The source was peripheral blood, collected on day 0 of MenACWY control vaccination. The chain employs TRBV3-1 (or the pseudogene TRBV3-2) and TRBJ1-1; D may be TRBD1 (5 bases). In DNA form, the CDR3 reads TGTGCCAGCAGCCAAGCCAGGGAGGGGAACACTGAAGCTTTCTTT. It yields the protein CASSQAREGNTEAFF.